This T cell receptor beta chain was captured by sequencing in a study of cytomegalovirus exposure and HLA in healthy donors. The primer mix had 60 Vbeta and 13 Jbeta primers. Method: immunoSEQ multiplex PCR; TCRdb's copy keeps in-frame clones and lacks some. The data hold approximately 51,000 clones, with approximately 70% observed a single time. V lost 0 bases and J 2 bases, leaving 7 bases between the germline ends. CDR3 length: 14 amino acids. The germline gives CDR1 SGHAT, CDR2 FQNNGV. The sequence was obtained from a man aged 25 to 45 in good health and CMV-seronegative. The chain joins TRBV11-2 to TRBJ1-2; the D is unclear. Source material: PBMCs. As DNA, the CDR3 is TGTGCCAGCAGCTTAGATCCCCAGAACTATGGCTACACCTTC. Translation gives CASSLDPQNYGYTF.